The 15 T cell receptor beta chains reported below all come from one sample, sequenced in a study of blood T cells in healthy people across ages. A second PCR, run for 7 to 11 cycles, used a sample-barcoded 5' primer plus a J-beta primer mix. TCRdb reprocessed the 5' RACE reads with MiXCR, giving one entry per CDR3 protein. The sample yields more than 800,000 distinct CDR3 sequences, about 28% seen once. Sequencing used blood. The receptors were sampled from a woman of 80 years or more in good health.

The CDR3 protein is CASTEDSNQPQHF. The DNA for the CDR3 is TGTGCCAGCACAGAAGATAGCAATCAGCCCCAGCATTTT. This chain links TRBV19 with TRBJ1-5; D is uncertain. CDR3 size: 13 residues. The germline V and J ends were trimmed by 9 bases and 0 bases, with 9 bases remaining between them. Germline V gene sequence: CDR1 LNHDA, CDR2 SQIVND (reference sequence).

Comments on this clonotype: A much larger clone is a single base away; this may be a read error. The chain couples TRBV6-2 or TRBV6-3 to TRBJ2-1; 9 bases agree with TRBD2. V dropped 2 bases and J dropped 4; count of bases not matched to a gene: 6. This CDR3 is 16 amino acids long. The germline gives CDR1 MNHEY, CDR2 SVGEGT. CDR3 nucleotides: TGTGCCAGCAGTTACCCGGTAGCGGGGGTATACAATGAGCAGTTCTTC. It codes for CASSYPVAGVYNEQFF.

This clonotype was seen a few times. This clone may be a read error of a much larger clone one base away. The chain recombines TRBV5-1 with TRBJ1-2; 7 bases fit TRBD1. CDR1 and CDR2 from the germline V gene are SGHRS and YFSETQ. CDR3 length: 14 amino acids. CDR3 sequence reads: CAGSSESGGRGYTF. CDR3 nucleotides: TGCGCCGGCAGCTCGGAGTCAGGGGGGCGAGGCTACACCTTC.

This clonotype was observed a few times. CDR3 protein: CATSDPAGGSNYGYTF. The CDR3 nucleotides are TGTGCCACCAGTGATCCTGCCGGAGGTTCTAACTATGGCTACACCTTC. The J gene is TRBJ1-2, the V gene TRBV24-1; unclear D gene. Germline V gene data show CDR1 as KGHDR and CDR2 as SFDVKD. The CDR3 totals 16 residues. Trimming removed 3 bases from V and 0 bases from J, with 13 bases in between.

This clonotype was detected many times. The CDR3 coding sequence is TGCGCCAGCAGCCGAACTAGCGGGTGGGGTCTAGATACGCAGTATTTT. Translated, it gives CASSRTSGWGLDTQYF. This chain joins TRBV4-3 and TRBJ2-3; 9 nucleotides agree with TRBD2. Trimming took 4 bases from V and 5 from J; bases not matched to a gene: 10. The CDR3 totals 16 residues. Germline CDR1 and CDR2: LGHNA and YSLEER.

This clonotype was recorded once. At one of its ends the junction is not consistent with the germline gene, which may arise from a read error. The genes are TRBV7-9 and TRBJ1-6; TRBD1 is a possible D gene (5 bases). The CDR3 runs to 14 residues. Germline CDR1 SEHNR, CDR2 FQNEAQ (reference sequence). CDR3 in DNA: TGTGCCAGCAGCTTGACAACGGACAATTCATCCCTCCACTTT. It translates to CASSLTTDNSSLHF.

This clonotype was recorded many times. The genes are TRBV20-1 and TRBJ2-1; the match to TRBD1 covers 8 bases. The CDR3 covers 13 residues. The germline V gene encodes CDR1 DFQATT and CDR2 SNEGSKA (reference sequence). V lost 6 bases to trimming and J lost 7 bases; unmatched junction nucleotides: 8. CDR3 sequence reads: CSANGQGTNEQFF. The CDR3 DNA sequence: TGCAGTGCAAACGGACAGGGTACGAATGAGCAGTTCTTC.

This clonotype was found a few times. A read error is possible here, since a much larger clone lies one base away. The genes are TRBV7-2 and TRBJ2-5, with a weak D call TRBD2 (6 bases). Germline lookup yields CDR1 SGHTA and CDR2 FQGNSA. The CDR3 totals 14 residues. As DNA, the CDR3 is TGTGCCGGCAGCTTTTCCGGGAGCCAAGAGACCCAGTACTTC. This codes for CAGSFSGSQETQYF.

This clonotype appeared many times. The V gene is TRBV5-1, the J gene TRBJ2-3; 8 bases map to TRBD1. This CDR3 region has 16 residues. V lost 2 bases and J lost 4; bases outside the gene matches: 9. Germline-derived CDR1 and CDR2 are SGHRS and YFSETQ. The CDR3 DNA follows: TGCGCCAGCAGCTTCGGACAGGGTAACTTCCCAGATACGCAGTATTTT. Residues: CASSFGQGNFPDTQYF.

This clonotype was detected many times. This chain joins TRBV24-1 and TRBJ1-5, with 8 bases lining up with TRBD1. This CDR3 spans 16 amino acids. J lost 6 bases, V lost 3 bases, and 9 bases had no gene match. CDR1 is KGHDR, CDR2 SFDVKD, per germline. The CDR3 here is CATSDPRTGKAQPQHF. CDR3 coding DNA: TGTGCCACCAGTGATCCGAGGACAGGGAAGGCTCAGCCCCAGCATTTT.

Concerning this clonotype itself: A much larger clone lies one base from this, so it may be a read error. The chain uses TRBV3-1 and TRBJ2-5; D gene ambiguous. The V gene's germline CDR1 is LGHDT and CDR2 YNNKEL (reference sequence). This CDR3 spans 12 amino acids. CDR3 DNA: TGTGCCGGCAGCCAAATAGGAGAGACCCAGTACTTC. It yields the protein CAGSQIGETQYF.

This clonotype appeared many times. This chain links TRBV7-9 with TRBJ1-1; TRBD1 matches 7 bases. J lost 2 bases, V lost 5 bases, and 5 bases had no gene match. Germline lookup yields CDR1 SEHNR and CDR2 FQNEAQ (reference sequence). The CDR3 is made up of 14 amino acids. This chain's CDR3 is CASSATGFNTEAFF. CDR3 DNA sequence: TGTGCCAGCAGCGCGACAGGGTTTAACACTGAAGCTTTCTTT.

This chain joins TRBV20-1 and TRBJ2-7; 9 bases fit TRBD1. The CDR3 consists of 16 residues. V shed 1 base and J 1 base; nucleotides not matched to a gene: 8. Germline assignment: CDR1 DFQATT and CDR2 SNEGSKA (reference sequence). The CDR3 DNA is TGCAGTGCTAGAGTGGTCGGCGGGACAGGGTCCTACGAGCAGTACTTC. It is translated as CSARVVGGTGSYEQYF.

This chain uses TRBV27 with TRBJ1-6; D might be TRBD1 (6 bases). Per the germline V gene, CDR1 is MNHEY and CDR2 is SMNVEV (reference sequence). Between the trimmed V and J ends, which lost 9 bases and 6 bases, there was a span of 12 bases. The CDR3 is 13 amino acids. The DNA for the CDR3 is TGTGCCAGGCGGGGGGCAGGTAATTCACCCCTCCACTTT. Its protein is CARRGAGNSPLHF.

Worth noting for this clonotype: A much larger clone differs from this one at a single base, so this may be a read error. The chain joins TRBV6-2 or TRBV6-3 to TRBJ2-1; D is tentatively TRBD1 or TRBD2 (5 bases each). Trimming stripped 5 bases from V and 13 bases from J, with 24 bases between. The CDR3 has 15 amino acids. The V gene's germline CDR1 is MNHEY and CDR2 SVGEGT. DNA of the CDR3: TGTGCCAGCAGTCCCCTGGGACGGCTCGGGGAGACCCAGTTCTTC. Protein: CASSPLGRLGETQFF.